These 9 T cell receptor beta chains originate from one sample sequenced in a study of OX40 agonist ivuxolimab in advanced cancers. TCRdb keeps only in-frame clones here, not all; method: immunoSEQ multiplex PCR. The sample records some 71,000 clones, less than 90% being singletons. Sequences were derived from CD4+ or CD8+ T cells sorted from blood, sampled in a trial of the OX40 agonist ivuxolimab. The receptor set was obtained from an adult with an advanced solid tumor such as melanoma, head and neck, liver or kidney cancer.

This chain links TRBV29-1 with TRBJ2-7, with D possibly matching TRBD2 (6 bases). The CDR3 extends over 14 amino acids. Germline V gene data show CDR1 as SQVTM and CDR2 as ANQGSEA. Between the trimmed V and J ends, which lost 6 bases and 0 bases, there was a span of 15 bases. The CDR3 region is CSVHGGASSYEQYF. DNA of the CDR3: TGCAGCGTGCATGGCGGGGCCAGCTCCTACGAGCAGTACTTC.

This clone appeared once. The CDR3 reads CAISALKHRDNSYEQYF. CDR3 nucleotide sequence: TGTGCCATCAGCGCATTAAAACACCGGGACAACTCCTACGAGCAGTACTTC. The V and J genes are TRBV10-3 and TRBJ2-7, with D possibly matching TRBD1 (6 bases). The V gene lost 6 bases and the J gene lost 0 bases, with 21 bases spanning the gap. Germline CDR1 and CDR2: ENHRY and SYGVKD. There are 17 residues in the CDR3.

The chain combines TRBV5-1 with TRBJ1-1; no clear D gene. Deletions cut 1 base from V and 1 base from J, with 17 bases between. Per germline, CDR1 SGHRS and CDR2 YFSETQ. The CDR3 has 17 amino acids. The CDR3 bases are TGCGCCAGCAGCTTGTTCCCTCCAGGCCTGGCGAACACTGAAGCTTTCTTT. It specifies CASSLFPPGLANTEAFF.

This rearrangement joins TRBV7-8 to TRBJ2-3, with D unresolved. This CDR3 is built from 13 residues. Germline V CDR1 and CDR2: SGHVS, FQNEAQ. The germline V and J ends were trimmed by 1 base and 4 bases, with 6 bases remaining between them. The DNA of the CDR3 is TGTGCCAGCAGCTTAGGGTCCGCAGATACGCAGTATTTT. The encoded protein is CASSLGSADTQYF.

The chain has TRBV9 and TRBJ2-5; tentatively, D is TRBD1 (5 bases). V was clipped by 0 bases and J by 0 bases, with 9 bases between them. Germline V gene sequence: CDR1 SGDLS, CDR2 YYNGEE. The CDR3 loop spans 15 amino acids. CDR3 bases: TGTGCCAGCAGCGTAGGACAGCCGTACCAAGAGACCCAGTACTTC. Translation gives CASSVGQPYQETQYF.

The chain combines TRBV7-8 with TRBJ2-1; D gene ambiguous. The CDR3 loop spans 15 amino acids. V lost 5 bases and J 1 base, leaving 12 bases between the germline ends. Germline V gene sequence: CDR1 SGHVS, CDR2 FQNEAQ. The CDR3 sequence is CASSRITGSYNEQFF. CDR3 coding DNA: TGTGCCAGCAGCCGAATCACGGGTTCCTACAATGAGCAGTTCTTC.

The table lists this clone with a few counts. The rearrangement links TRBV19 to TRBJ1-5, with a weak D call TRBD1 (5 bases). Trimming left V 6 bases short and J 5 bases short, with 14 bases between. The CDR3 contains 14 residues. Germline values: CDR1 LNHDA, CDR2 SQIVND (reference sequence). The CDR3 here is CASRTQRDDQPQHF. Here the CDR3 DNA reads TGTGCCAGTAGGACCCAACGGGACGATCAGCCCCAGCATTTT. The full variable domain, completed using reference TRBV19 and TRBJ1-5, is DGGITQSPKYLFRKEGQNVTLSCEQNLNHDAMYWYRQDPGQGLRLIYYSQIVNDFQKGDIAEGYSVSREKKESFPLTVTSAQKNPTAFYLCASRTQRDDQPQHFGDGTRLSIL.

This sequence joins TRBV5-4 and TRBJ2-7; the D gene is possibly TRBD1 (6 bases). V was clipped by 0 bases and J by 5 bases, with 9 bases between them. Germline CDR1 SGHNT, CDR2 YYREEE (reference sequence). There are 13 residues in the CDR3. The CDR3 DNA is TGTGCCAGCAGCTTGGCCCAGGGGAACGAGCAGTACTTC. It specifies CASSLAQGNEQYF.

The chain links TRBV19 to TRBJ1-4; D may be TRBD1 (5 bases). V shed 10 bases and J shed 0 bases, with 18 bases lying between them. The CDR3 is 16 amino acids. CDR1 and CDR2 (germline): LNHDA, SQIVND (reference sequence). The CDR3 DNA reads as TGTGCCACCCAAGGAAGGACACAAGCAACTAATGAAAAACTGTTTTTT. Its protein is CATQGRTQATNEKLFF.